Below, 30 T cell receptor beta chains from the same sample are listed, as sequenced in a study of a mutant IDH1 vaccine in newly diagnosed glioma. Antigen specificity for these receptors is unknown. Time point here: week 35, safety follow-up. Every vaccination contained 300 ug of the mutant IDH1 20-mer peptide and was paired with topical imiquimod. Assay used: immunoSEQ multiplex PCR; TCRdb lists only in-frame clones, some missing. The sample holds about 65,000 clones, approximately 80% seen once. Sequenced here: PBMCs, sampled from a glioma patient whose treatment included an IDH1 peptide vaccine. The origin of the receptors is a man aged 35 to 55 with glioma.

This sequence joins TRBV29-1 and TRBJ2-5; TRBD2 matches at 9 bases. After removal of 3 bases from V and 0 bases from J, the junction contained 5 bases not matched to a gene. The germline V gene encodes CDR1 SQVTM and CDR2 ANQGSEA. This CDR3 spans 15 amino acids. The CDR3 DNA is TGCAGCGTTGACGGCCTAGCGGGGAACCAAGAGACCCAGTACTTC. It is translated as CSVDGLAGNQETQYF.

CDR3 coding DNA: TGTGCCAGCAGTCCTCGGACAGAGAGCTACGAGCAGTACTTC. This gives the protein CASSPRTESYEQYF. This chain joins TRBV6-1 and TRBJ2-7; a possible D gene is TRBD1 (6 bases). CDR1 is MNHNS and CDR2 is SASEGT in the germline V gene. The V end lost 5 bases, the J end lost 3 bases, and 14 bases lay between the germline ends. The CDR3 is 14 residues long.

The chain has TRBV11-1 and TRBJ2-3; tentatively, D is TRBD1 or TRBD2 (5 bases each). The ends were cut back, 5 bases at V and 6 bases at J, with 12 bases in the middle. The CDR3 has 13 residues. Per germline, CDR1 SGHAT and CDR2 FQDESV (reference sequence). CDR3 DNA sequence: TGTGCCAGCAGCGCCGACTGGGGGGATACGCAGTATTTT. Its protein is CASSADWGDTQYF. Full variable domain (rest looked up from reference TRBV11-1 and TRBJ2-3): EAEVAQSPRYKITEKSQAVAFWCDPISGHATLYWYRQILGQGPELLVQFQDESVVDDSQLPKDRFSAERLKGVDSTLKIQPAELGDSAMYLCASSADWGDTQYFGPGTRLTVL.

The chain combines TRBV7-2 with TRBJ1-6; D unresolved. V was trimmed by 4 bases and J by 5 bases, leaving 6 bases between them. In germline, CDR1 is SGHTA, CDR2 FQGNSA. This CDR3 has 13 residues. DNA for the CDR3: TGTGCCAGCAGCTGGATAAATAATTCACCCCTCCACTTT. It yields the protein CASSWINNSPLHF.

The chain links TRBV4-2 to TRBJ2-1, with 10 bases lining up with TRBD2. There are 17 residues in the CDR3. CDR1 is LGHNA, CDR2 YNFKEQ, per germline. V gave up 1 base and J gave up 8 bases; unmatched junction bases: 11. CDR3 DNA: TGTGCCAGCAGCCAAGGTTGGGAGCGGGGGGGCAGGGATGAGCAGTTCTTC. Translation gives CASSQGWERGGRDEQFF.

The chain has TRBV18 and TRBJ1-2; TRBD1 matches at 7 bases. Germline V gene data show CDR1 as KGHSH and CDR2 as LQKENI. There are 15 residues in the CDR3. With 6 bases clipped from V and 7 bases from J, the junction kept 14 bases outside the gene matches. The CDR3 region has the DNA TGTGCCAGCTCCCCGTTGATAGACAGGGATGGTGGCTACACCTTC. Translation gives CASSPLIDRDGGYTF. Variable domain in full (rest from reference TRBV18 and TRBJ1-2): NAGVMQNPRHLVRRRGQEARLRCSPMKGHSHVYWYRQLPEEGLKFMVYLQKENIIDESGMPKERFSAEFPKEGPSILRIQQVVRGDSAAYFCASSPLIDRDGGYTFGSGTRLTVV.

This chain uses TRBV5-1 with TRBJ1-4; 8 bases match TRBD1. CDR1 SGHRS and CDR2 YFSETQ come from the germline V gene. The CDR3 sequence is 16 residues long. Germline trimming cut 0 bases from V and 4 bases from J; bases unmatched to any gene: 5. The DNA of the CDR3 is TGCGCCAGCAGCTTGGCGCCAGGGGGCGATAATGAAAAACTGTTTTTT. Protein product: CASSLAPGGDNEKLFF.

This clone was seen a few times. The genes are TRBV18 and TRBJ1-2, with D perhaps TRBD1 (6 bases). The CDR3 contains 13 residues. V gave up 2 bases and J gave up 8 bases, with 12 bases separating them. CDR1 and CDR2 (germline): KGHSH, LQKENI. CDR3 amino acids: CASSPSQQGGYTF. The DNA for the CDR3 is TGTGCCAGCTCACCATCGCAGCAGGGGGGCTACACCTTC. The whole variable domain, remainder taken from reference TRBV18 and TRBJ1-2, is NAGVMQNPRHLVRRRGQEARLRCSPMKGHSHVYWYRQLPEEGLKFMVYLQKENIIDESGMPKERFSAEFPKEGPSILRIQQVVRGDSAAYFCASSPSQQGGYTFGSGTRLTVV.

This clone was seen more than once but under ten times. The V and J genes are TRBV10-3 and TRBJ2-5; D ambiguous. V dropped 0 bases and J dropped 2 bases, with 16 bases sitting between them. The V gene's germline CDR1 is ENHRY and CDR2 SYGVKD. CDR3 length equals 17 residues. CDR3 coding DNA: TGTGCCATCAGTGAGTCGGGTCCAGCCAGCCGGCAAGAGACCCAGTACTTC. It specifies CAISESGPASRQETQYF.

Concerning this clone: Other DNA sequences in the sample encode the same CDR3. The chain has TRBV7-2 and TRBJ2-7, with 10 bases lining up with TRBD1. The ends lost 1 base at V and 6 bases at J; junction bases unmatched: 0. Germline lookup yields CDR1 SGHTA and CDR2 FQGNSA. The CDR3 consists of 13 residues. The CDR3 spells CASSLGDRGEQYF. CDR3 DNA: TGTGCCAGCAGCTTAGGGGACAGGGGCGAGCAGTACTTC.

This rearrangement joins TRBV5-6 to TRBJ2-5, with D possibly matching TRBD1 (7 bases). Germline values: CDR1 SGHDT, CDR2 YYEEEE. The CDR3 length is 16 residues. The V and J ends lost 5 bases and 2 bases respectively, with 19 bases between them. The CDR3 reads CASRFEGLRGQETQYF. For the CDR3, the DNA is TGTGCCAGCAGGTTTGAGGGACTCAGGGGGCAAGAGACCCAGTACTTC.

CDR3 loop: CSARGSYEQYF. CDR3 bases: TGCAGTGCTAGAGGCAGTTACGAGCAGTACTTC. The chain is built from TRBV20-1 and TRBJ2-7; D not resolved. This CDR3 region has 11 residues. V gave up 1 base and J gave up 4 bases, with 5 bases separating them. Germline CDR1 and CDR2: DFQATT and SNEGSKA (reference sequence).

This sequence joins TRBV5-1 and TRBJ2-3, with 7 nucleotides matching TRBD1. With V trimmed by 1 base and J by 6 bases, 17 bases remained unmatched. This CDR3 region has 18 residues. The V gene's germline CDR1 is SGHRS and CDR2 YFSETQ. The CDR3 region is CASSLNRMGDRVPDTQYF. The CDR3 nucleotides read TGCGCCAGCAGCTTGAATCGTATGGGAGACAGGGTGCCCGATACGCAGTATTTT.

This clone was detected only a few times. The rearrangement joins TRBV30 to TRBJ1-3; TRBD1 might be the D (5 bases). The CDR3 runs 15 residues. Germline assignment: CDR1 GTSNPN and CDR2 SVGIG (reference sequence). Trimming left V 1 base short and J 3 bases short, with 13 bases between. CDR3 amino acids: CAWSGSAGFGNTIYF. The CDR3 nucleotides are TGTGCCTGGAGTGGATCGGCAGGGTTTGGAAACACCATATATTTT. Using reference TRBV30 and TRBJ1-3 for the parts outside the CDR3, the full variable domain is SQTIHQWPATLVQPVGSPLSLECTVEGTSNPNLYWYRQAAGRGLQLLFYSVGIGQISSEVPQNLSASRPQDRQFILSSKKLLLSDSGFYLCAWSGSAGFGNTIYFGEGSWLTVV.

CDR3 sequence reads: CASRVSLRELFF. DNA for the CDR3: TGCGCCAGCAGGGTTTCTCTCCGGGAGCTGTTTTTT. This chain connects TRBV5-1 to TRBJ2-2; D remains ambiguous. The V end was cut by 5 bases, the J end by 9 bases, with 11 bases between. The CDR3 is 12 residues long. CDR1 is SGHRS and CDR2 is YFSETQ in the germline V gene.

The table lists this clone with a few counts. This chain joins TRBV30 and TRBJ1-4; D is unresolved. The germline V and J ends were trimmed by 0 bases and 7 bases, with 12 bases remaining between them. This CDR3 has 14 amino acids. The V gene's germline CDR1 is GTSNPN and CDR2 SVGIG (reference sequence). Here the CDR3 DNA reads TGTGCCTGGAGTGTAGATTGGCGGGGTGAAAAACTGTTTTTT. Its protein product is CAWSVDWRGEKLFF.

The count of this clone is one. The chain is built from TRBV7-9 and TRBJ1-2; maybe TRBD1 (5 bases). Looked up from germline, CDR1 is SEHNR and CDR2 is FQNEAQ (reference sequence). The length of the CDR3 is 16 residues. Between the trimmed V and J ends, which lost 1 base and 4 bases, there was a span of 16 bases. This CDR3 reads CASSLGGVGGAYGYTF. CDR3 bases: TGTGCCAGCAGCTTAGGGGGCGTAGGAGGGGCCTATGGCTACACCTTC.

The chain carries TRBV30 and TRBJ2-5; either TRBD1 or TRBD2 may fit D (6 bases each). This CDR3 has 14 residues. CDR1 is GTSNPN and CDR2 is SVGIG in the germline V gene (reference sequence). With 3 bases removed from V and 2 bases from J, the gap between germline ends came to 13 bases. CDR3 nucleotide sequence: TGTGCCTGGAGCGGAGGGGGGAAGCAAGAGACCCAGTACTTC. Translated: CAWSGGGKQETQYF. Filled out from reference TRBV30 and TRBJ2-5, the complete variable domain reads SQTIHQWPATLVQPVGSPLSLECTVEGTSNPNLYWYRQAAGRGLQLLFYSVGIGQISSEVPQNLSASRPQDRQFILSSKKLLLSDSGFYLCAWSGGGKQETQYFGPGTRLLVL.

The chain employs TRBV10-3 and TRBJ1-2; TRBD1 is a possible D gene (6 bases). V shed 7 bases and J shed 7 bases, with 10 bases lying between them. The length of the CDR3 is 11 residues. Germline CDR1 reads ENHRY; CDR2 reads SYGVKD. CDR3 in amino acids: CAITSGVGYTF. The DNA for the CDR3 is TGTGCCATCACCTCAGGGGTTGGCTACACCTTC.

This clone has more than one count but fewer than ten. This chain connects TRBV7-9 to TRBJ1-2; D is unclear. V lost 1 base to trimming and J lost 10 bases, with 10 bases between them. CDR1 is SEHNR and CDR2 is FQNEAQ in the germline V gene (reference sequence). This CDR3 contains 12 residues. CDR3 coding DNA: TGTGCCAGCAGCTTAGAGCACCGGGACTACACCTTC. Translation: CASSLEHRDYTF. Based on the CDR3 plus reference TRBV7-9 and TRBJ1-2, the full variable domain is DTGVSQNPRHKITKRGQNVTFRCDPISEHNRLYWYRQTLGQGPEFLTYFQNEAQLEKSRLLSDRFSAERPKGSFSTLEIQRTEQGDSAMYLCASSLEHRDYTFGSGTRLTVV.

This CDR3 reads CAWSQTDGYNEQFF. Written as DNA, the CDR3 is TGTGCCTGGAGCCAGACAGACGGCTACAATGAGCAGTTCTTC. The chain employs TRBV30 and TRBJ2-1; D possibly corresponds to TRBD1 (5 bases). V gave up 3 bases and J gave up 3 bases, with 12 bases separating them. The CDR3 has 14 amino acids. Germline V CDR1 and CDR2: GTSNPN, SVGIG (reference sequence). Combining the CDR3 with reference TRBV30 and TRBJ2-1 gives the whole variable domain SQTIHQWPATLVQPVGSPLSLECTVEGTSNPNLYWYRQAAGRGLQLLFYSVGIGQISSEVPQNLSASRPQDRQFILSSKKLLLSDSGFYLCAWSQTDGYNEQFFGPGTRLTVL.

This chain uses TRBV7-2 with TRBJ1-3; 7 bases map to TRBD1. Germline CDR1 is SGHTA and CDR2 is FQGNSA. The CDR3 contains 14 residues. The J segment lost 2 bases and the V segment lost 4 bases, leaving 2 bases of the junction unmatched. The CDR3 is CASSSDRAGNTIYF. Here the CDR3 DNA reads TGTGCCAGCAGCTCCGACAGGGCTGGAAACACCATATATTTT. The entire variable domain, with the rest obtained from reference TRBV7-2 and TRBJ1-3, is as follows: GAGVSQSPSNKVTEKGKDVELRCDPISGHTALYWYRQSLGQGLEFLIYFQGNSAPDKSGLPSDRFSAERTGGSVSTLTIQRTQQEDSAVYLCASSSDRAGNTIYFGEGSWLTVV.

The chain combines TRBV4-3 with TRBJ1-1; tentatively, D is TRBD1 (6 bases). V shed 0 bases and J shed 5 bases, with 19 bases lying between them. The CDR3 length is 17 residues. CDR1 and CDR2 from the germline V gene are LGHNA and YSLEER. CDR3 in amino acids: CASSQDLQGIIKTEAFF. Written as DNA, the CDR3 is TGCGCCAGCAGCCAAGATTTGCAGGGGATTATAAAAACTGAAGCTTTCTTT.

This rearrangement joins TRBV6-6 to TRBJ1-2; 7 positions match TRBD1. This CDR3 spans 13 amino acids. Germline V lookup: CDR1 MNHNY, CDR2 SVGAGI (reference sequence). The junction had 3 bases not matched to a gene; V was cut back by 6 bases and J by 2 bases. The CDR3 nucleotides are TGTGCCAGCAGCCGGGACAGCAACTATGGCTACACCTTC. The encoded protein is CASSRDSNYGYTF.

The chain carries TRBV6-6 and TRBJ1-2, with TRBD1 matching 9 bases. The CDR3 loop spans 14 amino acids. J gave up 8 bases and V 4 bases, and 8 bases lay outside the gene matches. Germline V gene data show CDR1 as MNHNY and CDR2 as SVGAGI (reference sequence). CDR3 sequence (DNA): TGTGCCAGCAGTTTCCCGACAGGGGGTAGCGGCTACACCTTC. Translation gives CASSFPTGGSGYTF.

This rearrangement joins TRBV7-2 to TRBJ2-5; D not certain. V lost 8 bases and J 1 base, leaving 11 bases between the germline ends. CDR3 length: 13 residues. Per the germline V gene, CDR1 is SGHTA and CDR2 is FQGNSA. For the CDR3, the DNA is TGTGCCAGCCGGGCAGGCGGCCAAGAGACCCAGTACTTC. This gives the protein CASRAGGQETQYF. Based on the CDR3 plus reference TRBV7-2 and TRBJ2-5, the full variable domain is GAGVSQSPSNKVTEKGKDVELRCDPISGHTALYWYRQSLGQGLEFLIYFQGNSAPDKSGLPSDRFSAERTGGSVSTLTIQRTQQEDSAVYLCASRAGGQETQYFGPGTRLLVL.

This sequence joins TRBV10-3 and TRBJ2-6; perhaps TRBD1 as D (5 bases). V dropped 9 bases and J dropped 0 bases, with 9 bases sitting between them. The CDR3 is 14 residues long. The germline gives CDR1 ENHRY, CDR2 SYGVKD. CDR3 loop: CAILTASGANVLTF. The CDR3 DNA sequence: TGTGCCATATTGACAGCCTCTGGGGCCAACGTCCTGACTTTC.

The genes are TRBV4-2 and TRBJ2-4, with D perhaps matching TRBD1 or TRBD2 (5 bases each). The CDR3 sequence is 17 residues long. V lost 0 bases and J lost 9, with 21 bases in between. Germline assignment: CDR1 LGHNA and CDR2 YNFKEQ. The CDR3 coding sequence is TGTGCCAGCAGCCAAGATTTAGCTGGGGCGCCTCGGGGCATTCAGTACTTC. Amino acid sequence: CASSQDLAGAPRGIQYF.

V usage is TRBV19 and J usage is TRBJ1-5; 7 bases are shared with TRBD1. This CDR3 has 16 amino acids. Germline lookup yields CDR1 LNHDA and CDR2 SQIVND (reference sequence). J lost 7 bases, V lost 6 bases, and 15 bases had no gene match. The CDR3 region has the DNA TGTGCCAGTAGCGGCGGCCGGGAGGGGGCCCGACAGCCCCAGCATTTT. It yields the protein CASSGGREGARQPQHF.

The V and J genes are TRBV7-2 and TRBJ2-2; 10 bases align to TRBD1. The V gene end was trimmed by 2 bases and the J gene end by 6 bases; junction bases not matched to a gene: 6. CDR1 and CDR2 from the germline V gene are SGHTA and FQGNSA. This CDR3 spans 16 amino acids. For the CDR3, the DNA is TGTGCCAGCAGCTTAAGCTGGGACAGGGGCGCCGGGGAGCTGTTTTTT. This gives the protein CASSLSWDRGAGELFF. Together with reference TRBV7-2 and TRBJ2-2, the CDR3 gives the full variable domain: GAGVSQSPSNKVTEKGKDVELRCDPISGHTALYWYRQSLGQGLEFLIYFQGNSAPDKSGLPSDRFSAERTGGSVSTLTIQRTQQEDSAVYLCASSLSWDRGAGELFFGEGSRLTVL.